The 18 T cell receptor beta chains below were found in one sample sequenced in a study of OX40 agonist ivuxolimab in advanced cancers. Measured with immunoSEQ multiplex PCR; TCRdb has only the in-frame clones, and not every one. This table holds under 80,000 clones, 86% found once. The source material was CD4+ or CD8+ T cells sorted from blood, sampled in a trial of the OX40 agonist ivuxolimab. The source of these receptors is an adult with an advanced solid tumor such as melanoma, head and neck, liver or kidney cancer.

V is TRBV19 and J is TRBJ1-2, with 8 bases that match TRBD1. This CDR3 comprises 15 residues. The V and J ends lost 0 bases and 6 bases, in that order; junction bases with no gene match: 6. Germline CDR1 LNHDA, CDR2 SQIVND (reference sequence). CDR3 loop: CASSIDRQGSHGYTF. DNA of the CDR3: TGTGCCAGTAGTATAGACCGACAGGGGTCGCATGGCTACACCTTC.

CDR3 sequence reads: CASTPRTGGREKLFF. The CDR3 region has the DNA TGTGCCAGCACCCCTCGGACAGGGGGACGAGAAAAACTGTTTTTT. V gene TRBV28 combines with J gene TRBJ1-4, with TRBD1 identical over 10 bases. CDR1 and CDR2 (germline): MDHEN, SYDVKM. The length of the CDR3 is 15 residues. Unmatched junction bases numbered 10, after V lost 7 bases and J lost 8 bases.

CDR3 sequence (DNA): TGTGCCAGCAGTTTGGGGACAGCCTACGAGCAGTACTTC. It translates to CASSLGTAYEQYF. V is TRBV28 and J is TRBJ2-7, with 7 bases matching TRBD1. J gave up 2 bases and V 3 bases, and 1 base lay outside the gene matches. The V gene's germline CDR1 is MDHEN and CDR2 SYDVKM. The CDR3 is 13 residues long.

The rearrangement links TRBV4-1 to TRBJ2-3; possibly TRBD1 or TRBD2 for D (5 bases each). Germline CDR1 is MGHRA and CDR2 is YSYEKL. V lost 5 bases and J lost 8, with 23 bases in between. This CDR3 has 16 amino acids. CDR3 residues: CASSSRTRGTAGTQYF. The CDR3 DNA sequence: TGCGCCAGCAGCTCCCGGACAAGAGGTACGGCGGGTACGCAGTATTTT.

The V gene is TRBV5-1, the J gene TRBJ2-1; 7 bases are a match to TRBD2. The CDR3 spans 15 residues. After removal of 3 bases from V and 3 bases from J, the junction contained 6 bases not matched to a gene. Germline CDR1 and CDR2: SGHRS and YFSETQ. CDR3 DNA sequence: TGCGCCAGCAGCTCGGTGGCGGGGGTCTACAATGAGCAGTTCTTC. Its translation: CASSSVAGVYNEQFF. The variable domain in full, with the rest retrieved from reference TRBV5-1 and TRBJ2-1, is KAGVTQTPRYLIKTRGQQVTLSCSPISGHRSVSWYQQTPGQGLQFLFEYFSETQRNKGNFPGRFSGRQFSNSRSEMNVSTLELGDSALYLCASSSVAGVYNEQFFGPGTRLTVL.

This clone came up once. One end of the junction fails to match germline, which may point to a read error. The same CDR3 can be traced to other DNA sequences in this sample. The DNA of the CDR3 is TGCGCCAGCAGCTTGGTGGCAGACACTGAGGCTTTCTTT. It codes for CASSLVADTEAFF. The rearrangement joins TRBV5-1 to TRBJ1-1, with no clear D. The CDR3 sequence is 13 residues long. Looked up from germline, CDR1 is SGHRS and CDR2 is YFSETQ.

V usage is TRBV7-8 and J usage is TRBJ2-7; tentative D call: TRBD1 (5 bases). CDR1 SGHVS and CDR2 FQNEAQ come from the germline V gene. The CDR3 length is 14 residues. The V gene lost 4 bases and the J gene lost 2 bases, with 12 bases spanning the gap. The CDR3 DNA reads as TGTGCCAGCAGCTCGACGAGACAGCCCTACGAGCAGTACTTC. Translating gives CASSSTRQPYEQYF.

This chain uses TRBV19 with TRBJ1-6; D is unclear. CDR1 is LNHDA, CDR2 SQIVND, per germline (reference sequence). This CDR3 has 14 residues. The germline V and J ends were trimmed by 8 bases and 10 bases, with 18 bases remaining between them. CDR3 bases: TGTGCCAGTTCCGAGTCTGACCGCGGATCACCCCTCCACTTT. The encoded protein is CASSESDRGSPLHF.

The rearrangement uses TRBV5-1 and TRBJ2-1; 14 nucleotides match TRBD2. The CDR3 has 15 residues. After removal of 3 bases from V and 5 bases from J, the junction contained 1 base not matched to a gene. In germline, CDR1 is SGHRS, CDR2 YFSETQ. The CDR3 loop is CASSSGLAGDNEQFF. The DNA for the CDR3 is TGCGCCAGCAGCTCGGGACTAGCGGGAGACAATGAGCAGTTCTTC.

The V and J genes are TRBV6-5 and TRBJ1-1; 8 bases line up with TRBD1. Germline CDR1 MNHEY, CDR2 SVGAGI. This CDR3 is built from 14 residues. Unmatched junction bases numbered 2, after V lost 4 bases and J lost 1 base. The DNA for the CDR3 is TGTGCCAGCAGTTTTGGACAGGGGAACACTGAAGCTTTCTTT. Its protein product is CASSFGQGNTEAFF.

Written as DNA, the CDR3 is TGTGCCAGCAGCCAAGTAGCAGGAGGGGTCAACGAGCAGTACTTC. It specifies CASSQVAGGVNEQYF. The chain has TRBV14 and TRBJ2-7; D is perhaps TRBD2 (6 bases). Germline CDR1 SGHDN, CDR2 FVKESK. V was cut by 1 base and J by 5 bases, with 15 bases left in between. CDR3 length: 15 residues.

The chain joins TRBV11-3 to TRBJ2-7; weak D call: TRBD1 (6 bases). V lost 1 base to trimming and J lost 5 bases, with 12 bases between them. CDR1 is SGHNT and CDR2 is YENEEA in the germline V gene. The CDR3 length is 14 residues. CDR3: CASSLGVGAHEQYF. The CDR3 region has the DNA TGTGCCAGCAGCTTAGGGGTGGGGGCGCACGAGCAGTACTTC. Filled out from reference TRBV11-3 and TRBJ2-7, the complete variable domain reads EAGVVQSPRYKIIEKKQPVAFWCNPISGHNTLYWYLQNLGQGPELLIRYENEEAVDDSQLPKDRFSAERLKGVDSTLKIQPAELGDSAVYLCASSLGVGAHEQYFGPGTRLTVT.

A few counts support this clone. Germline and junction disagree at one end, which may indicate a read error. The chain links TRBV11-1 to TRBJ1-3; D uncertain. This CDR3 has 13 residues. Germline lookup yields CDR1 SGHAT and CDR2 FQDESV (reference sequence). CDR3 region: CASSAEPGNTIYF. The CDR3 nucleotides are TGTGCCAGCAGCGCAGAACCTGGGAACACCATATATTTT.

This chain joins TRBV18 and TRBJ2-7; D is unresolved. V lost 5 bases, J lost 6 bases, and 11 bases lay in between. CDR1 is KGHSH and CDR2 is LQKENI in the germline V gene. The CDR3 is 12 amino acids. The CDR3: CASSSPLSEQYF. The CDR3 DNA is TGTGCCAGCTCATCCCCACTTTCCGAGCAGTACTTC.

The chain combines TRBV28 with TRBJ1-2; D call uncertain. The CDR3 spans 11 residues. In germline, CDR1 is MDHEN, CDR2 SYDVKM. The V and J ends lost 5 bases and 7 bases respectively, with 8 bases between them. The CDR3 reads CASSRVIGYTF. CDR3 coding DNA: TGTGCCAGCAGTCGAGTGATTGGCTACACCTTC.

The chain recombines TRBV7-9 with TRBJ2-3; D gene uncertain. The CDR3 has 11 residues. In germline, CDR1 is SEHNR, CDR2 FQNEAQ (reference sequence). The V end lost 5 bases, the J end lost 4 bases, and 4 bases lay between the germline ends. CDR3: CASSRSDTQYF. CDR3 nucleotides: TGTGCCAGCAGCCGGTCAGATACGCAGTATTTT. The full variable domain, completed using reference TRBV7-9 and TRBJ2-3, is DTGVSQNPRHKITKRGQNVTFRCDPISEHNRLYWYRQTLGQGPEFLTYFQNEAQLEKSRLLSDRFSAERPKGSFSTLEIQRTEQGDSAMYLCASSRSDTQYFGPGTRLTVL.

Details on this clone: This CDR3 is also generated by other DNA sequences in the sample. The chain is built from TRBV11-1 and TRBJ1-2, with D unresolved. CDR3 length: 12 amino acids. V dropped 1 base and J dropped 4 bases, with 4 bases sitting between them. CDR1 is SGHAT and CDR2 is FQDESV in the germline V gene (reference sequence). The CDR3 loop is CASSLEGYGYTF. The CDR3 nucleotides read TGTGCCAGCAGCTTAGAGGGCTATGGCTACACCTTC.

The CDR3 nucleotides are TGTGCCATCAGGGTCGAGCCCCAGAACACTGAAGCTTTCTTT. It is translated as CAIRVEPQNTEAFF. The rearrangement links TRBV10-3 to TRBJ1-1; D call uncertain. CDR3 length equals 14 residues. Between the trimmed V and J ends, which lost 6 bases and 1 base, there was a span of 12 bases. Germline V CDR1 and CDR2: ENHRY, SYGVKD.